This T cell receptor beta chain stems from a study of tumor-infiltrating lymphocytes in primary liver carcinoma. About the research overall: Tumors were stage T1-T3 N0M0, roughly 4 to 11 cm across.

With respect to this clonotype: Since a much larger clone is just one base distant, this may be a read error.

Germline DNA was also extracted, with blood RNA taken from unsorted whole blood. They drew approximately 3.8 milliliters of peripheral blood before surgery. V shed 4 bases and J shed 6 bases, with 22 bases lying between them. Per germline, CDR1 MNHEY and CDR2 SVGEGT. The CDR3 covers 16 residues. TCR beta cDNA was reverse-transcribed from around 0.55 ug of total RNA. The reaction used a constant-region primer and ProtoScript II reverse transcriptase. Libraries for TCR beta were built through three nested multiplex PCR rounds, which together made up a slightly modified ARM-PCR procedure. Researchers ran the first two PCR rounds for 10 cycles each with TRBV1-TRBV30 forward primers and a C-beta reverse primer. TCRdb re-called the multiplex PCR reads through MiXCR, storing one row per CDR3 protein. The sample has 310,000 or so distinct CDR3 sequences, 45% to 70% seen once.

The V and J genes are TRBV6-2 or TRBV6-3 and TRBJ2-7, with D perhaps matching TRBD1 or TRBD2 (5 bases each). The source of this sequence is a woman aged 25 to 45 with primary liver carcinoma and hepatitis B virus infection. The specimen sequenced was peripheral blood. The chain's CDR3 is CASSSLLEGSISEQYF. CDR3 coding DNA: TGTGCCAGCAGTTCCCTACTTGAGGGGTCAATTAGCGAGCAGTACTTC.